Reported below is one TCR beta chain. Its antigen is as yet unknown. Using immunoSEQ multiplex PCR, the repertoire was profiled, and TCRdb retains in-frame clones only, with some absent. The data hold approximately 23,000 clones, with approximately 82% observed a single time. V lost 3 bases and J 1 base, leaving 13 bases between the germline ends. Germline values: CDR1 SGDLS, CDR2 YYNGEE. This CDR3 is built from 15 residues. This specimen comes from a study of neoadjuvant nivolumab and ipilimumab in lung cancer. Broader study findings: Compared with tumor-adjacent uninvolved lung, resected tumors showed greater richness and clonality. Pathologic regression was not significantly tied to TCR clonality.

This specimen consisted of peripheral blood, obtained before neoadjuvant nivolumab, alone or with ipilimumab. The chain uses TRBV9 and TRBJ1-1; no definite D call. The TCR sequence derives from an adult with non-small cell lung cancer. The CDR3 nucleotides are TGTGCCAGCAGCGCCTCGGACGGCACGAACACTGAAGCTTTCTTT. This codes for CASSASDGTNTEAFF.